The 14 T cell receptor beta chains below come from one sample, sequenced in a study of blood T cell repertoires in COVID-19. Only in-frame clones appear in the TCRdb table, and some are missing; sequencing was by immunoSEQ multiplex PCR. The repertoire holds about 190,000 clones, with under 85% as singletons. Source material: peripheral blood. Source of these receptors: a man between 60 and 70 years old with active or convalescent COVID-19.

The V and J genes are TRBV19 and TRBJ1-1; 8 bases are shared with TRBD1. The germline V gene has CDR1 LNHDA and CDR2 SQIVND (reference sequence). V shed 6 bases and J 1 base; nucleotides not matched to a gene: 7. The CDR3 sequence is 15 residues long. CDR3 DNA sequence: TGTGCCAGTAGCTTGGGACAGGACGAGAACACTGAAGCTTTCTTT. Amino acid sequence: CASSLGQDENTEAFF.

This rearrangement joins TRBV12-3 or TRBV12-4 to TRBJ2-7; D is unresolved. Trimming removed 6 bases at V and 2 bases at J, with 11 bases between. This CDR3 contains 13 residues. The CDR3 DNA sequence: TGTGCCAGCAGCTTCGTTAAGCCCTACGAGCAGTACTTC. Residues: CASSFVKPYEQYF.

This clone was recorded a few times. The chain links TRBV2 to TRBJ1-1; D gene unclear. V was cut by 6 bases and J by 8 bases, with 16 bases left in between. The CDR3 totals 13 residues. Germline assignment: CDR1 SNHLY and CDR2 FYNNEI. The CDR3 loop is CASRGGAWREAFF. CDR3 sequence (DNA): TGTGCCAGCAGGGGAGGAGCCTGGAGGGAAGCTTTCTTT.

The CDR3 nucleotides read TGTGCCAGCAGCCCCTCCCCTGGGACTAGCGACTCCTACGAGCAGTACTTC. This sequence encodes CASSPSPGTSDSYEQYF. The chain combines TRBV13 with TRBJ2-7, with 10 bases matching TRBD2. CDR3 length equals 17 residues. V lost 5 bases to trimming and J lost 0 bases; unmatched junction nucleotides: 10. Germline lookup yields CDR1 PRHDT and CDR2 FYEKMQ (reference sequence).

This clone was seen only once. The CDR3 region is CAISGSPGQGLEEQYF. The CDR3 DNA follows: TGTGCCATCAGTGGGTCCCCGGGACAGGGCCTGGAGGAGCAGTACTTC. The J gene is TRBJ2-7, the V gene TRBV10-3; TRBD1 agrees at 9 bases. J gave up 7 bases and V 4 bases, and 14 bases lay outside the gene matches. This CDR3 is built from 16 residues. Germline lookup yields CDR1 ENHRY and CDR2 SYGVKD.

The J gene is TRBJ1-2, the V gene TRBV7-2, with D unclear. Trimming stripped 1 base from V and 4 bases from J, with 7 bases between. CDR3 length: 13 amino acids. CDR1 is SGHTA, CDR2 FQGNSA, per germline. The chain's CDR3 is CASSLEFSYGYTF. The CDR3 nucleotides are TGTGCCAGCAGCTTAGAATTCAGCTATGGCTACACCTTC. The entire variable domain, with the rest obtained from reference TRBV7-2 and TRBJ1-2, is as follows: GAGVSQSPSNKVTEKGKDVELRCDPISGHTALYWYRQSLGQGLEFLIYFQGNSAPDKSGLPSDRFSAERTGGSVSTLTIQRTQQEDSAVYLCASSLEFSYGYTFGSGTRLTVV.

The chain joins TRBV6-5 to TRBJ2-7, with 8 positions matching TRBD2. CDR1 is MNHEY and CDR2 is SVGAGI in the germline V gene. CDR3 length equals 12 residues. V was pared by 7 bases and J by 4 bases, with 3 bases of the junction left unmatched. This CDR3 is CASTSGRYEQYF. The CDR3 DNA reads TGTGCCAGCACGAGCGGGAGATACGAGCAGTACTTC.

V is TRBV12-3 or TRBV12-4 and J is TRBJ1-1; D not resolved. The CDR3 has 13 residues. V was shortened by 7 bases and J by 11 bases, with 20 bases between the two germline ends. The CDR3 DNA reads TGTGCCAGCACCCAAGGGAGGGCAGTCAGGGCTTTCTTT. Residues: CASTQGRAVRAFF.

This clone was detected once. The rearrangement uses TRBV24-1 and TRBJ2-2; the match to TRBD1 covers 9 bases. The CDR3 runs to 16 residues. Losses at the gene ends were 5 bases for V and 5 bases for J; bases not matched to a gene: 8. Per germline, CDR1 KGHDR and CDR2 SFDVKD. CDR3 DNA sequence: TGTGCCACCAGTGGGGAACAGGGGGCGCGGACCGGGGAGCTGTTTTTT. This translates into CATSGEQGARTGELFF.

The chain carries TRBV25-1 and TRBJ2-3; 8 bases agree with TRBD2. Germline CDR1 MGHDK, CDR2 SYGVNS. The junction had 8 bases not matched to a gene; V was cut back by 2 bases and J by 7 bases. The CDR3 contains 15 residues. CDR3 amino acids: CASSEPSGRGNTQYF. Here the CDR3 DNA reads TGTGCCAGCAGTGAACCGAGCGGGAGAGGAAATACGCAGTATTTT.

This sequence joins TRBV11-2 and TRBJ2-7, with a tentative D call TRBD2 (7 bases). Germline assignment: CDR1 SGHAT and CDR2 FQNNGV. This CDR3 comprises 17 residues. Trimming left V 3 bases short and J 0 bases short, with 18 bases between. In nucleotides, the CDR3 is TGTGCCAGCAGCTTCCGAGGGGGGGACTGGAGCTCCTACGAGCAGTACTTC. This encodes CASSFRGGDWSSYEQYF.

The V and J genes are TRBV19 and TRBJ2-1; possible D gene TRBD2, 6 bases. There are 15 residues in the CDR3. V gave up 6 bases and J gave up 4 bases, with 16 bases separating them. Germline V CDR1 and CDR2: LNHDA, SQIVND (reference sequence). As DNA, the CDR3 is TGTGCCAGTAGCCAACCCGGACGGGGGTACAATGAGCAGTTCTTC. It codes for CASSQPGRGYNEQFF.

The chain recombines TRBV7-3 with TRBJ2-6; TRBD1 is a possible D gene (6 bases). The germline gives CDR1 SGHTA, CDR2 FQGTGA. CDR3 length equals 17 residues. V gave up 4 bases and J gave up 2 bases, with 15 bases separating them. The CDR3 DNA sequence: TGTGCCAGCAGCTCCGCCGGGACAAGCACTGGGGCCAACGTCCTGACTTTC. This codes for CASSSAGTSTGANVLTF.

V and J are TRBV6-5 and TRBJ2-3, with 8 bases aligning to TRBD1. This CDR3 is 13 amino acids long. The germline gives CDR1 MNHEY, CDR2 SVGAGI. V lost 8 bases to trimming and J lost 3 bases; unmatched junction nucleotides: 4. The CDR3 protein is CASGQGFTDTQYF. CDR3 nucleotides: TGTGCCAGCGGACAGGGTTTTACAGATACGCAGTATTTT.